This is a list of T cell receptor beta chains from one sample in a study of blood T cell repertoires in COVID-19. Measured with immunoSEQ multiplex PCR; TCRdb has only the in-frame clones, and not every one. The repertoire holds more than 300,000 clones, under 90% seen once, with 8% to 13% in the top ten. What was sequenced was PBMCs or T cells enriched from blood (not recorded which). The receptors stem from a woman between 18 and 30 years old who had recovered from COVID-19. Both conserved end residues are part of each CDR3.

cdr3_aa j_call v_call cdr3_length
CASSPLAGKQETQYF TRBJ2-5 TRBV3-1/TRBV3-2 15
CASSVVTGIGTDTQYF TRBJ2-3 TRBV9 16
CAIRPGQGASNTEAFF TRBJ1-1 TRBV10-3 16
CASRNTQGQPQHF TRBJ1-5 TRBV12-3/TRBV12-4 13
CASSKLVMNTEAFF TRBJ1-1 TRBV6-5 14
CASSVAHRGQGARPGTPGELFF TRBJ2-2 TRBV9 22
CASSLGRSDTEAFF TRBJ1-1 TRBV7-9 14
CASSPLAAANQPQHF TRBJ1-5 TRBV19 15
CSASPGFYYEQYF TRBJ2-7 TRBV29-1 13
CASSGQGMNTGELFF TRBJ2-2 TRBV2 15
CASSQVGTSYEQYF TRBJ2-7 TRBV3-1/TRBV3-2 14
CASSLEGESSYGYTF TRBJ1-2 TRBV27 15
CASSRSGGNQPQHF TRBJ1-5 TRBV6-5 14
CASSFTGSRSNQPQHF TRBJ1-5 TRBV28 16
CASSIPGQNYGYTF TRBJ1-2 TRBV19 14
CASRERGGGYTF TRBJ1-2 TRBV12-3/TRBV12-4 12
CASSQEGQTSGDNEQFF TRBJ2-1 TRBV4-1 17
CASSQEGQGPQHF TRBJ1-5 TRBV14 13
CASSLVAGGLGETQYF TRBJ2-5 TRBV11-2 16
CASSQQGVNTEAFF TRBJ1-1 TRBV4-1 14
CASSFGTAVDGYTF TRBJ1-2 TRBV7-3 14
CASSLDRGYEQYF TRBJ2-7 TRBV5-6 13
CASKSEANEKLFF TRBJ1-4 TRBV2 13
CASSDLPGLAGAYNEQFF TRBJ2-1 TRBV10-2 18
CASSLLSGGADTQYF TRBJ2-3 TRBV25-1 15
CATSDPRETQYF TRBJ2-5 TRBV24-1 12
CASSPHRQGRDEQYF TRBJ2-7 TRBV3-1/TRBV3-2 15
CASRRTSGRGYEQYF TRBJ2-7 TRBV7-2 15
CAWSGQGASTYNEQFF TRBJ2-1 TRBV30 16
CASRHALQGANYGYTF TRBJ1-2 TRBV5-6 16
CASSQDRGRAYGYTF TRBJ1-2 TRBV4-1 15
CASSGGQGFYNEQFF TRBJ2-1 TRBV9 15
CASSPSGSGELFF TRBJ2-2 TRBV7-2 13
CASSDPSAYEQYF TRBJ2-7 TRBV10-1 13
CSVADRATYEQYF TRBJ2-7 TRBV29-1 13
CASSITDNTEAFF TRBJ1-1 TRBV19 13
CASSQGQDTQYF TRBJ2-3 TRBV11-2 12
CASSLDRANSPLHF TRBJ1-6 TRBV5-5 14
CASSSETGRVTEAFF TRBJ1-1 TRBV28 15
CASSLVASGNTIYF TRBJ1-3 TRBV5-1 14
CAISEERISTDTQYF TRBJ2-3 TRBV10-3 15
CASARVNTEAFF TRBJ1-1 TRBV2 12
CASRIQGGDGYTF TRBJ1-2 TRBV2 13
CASSIYRDSNQPQHF TRBJ1-5 TRBV19 15
CASSFQGKNTEAFF TRBJ1-1 TRBV19 14
CASSPVGGRTDTQYF TRBJ2-3 TRBV10-2 15
CSASGTGNEQFF TRBJ2-1 TRBV29-1 12
CAISESPGQGSGNTIYF TRBJ1-3 TRBV10-3 17
CASRSGNEQFF TRBJ2-1 TRBV9 11
CSVEEEDGYTF TRBJ1-2 TRBV29-1 11